The 3 T cell receptor beta chains below all came from one sample that was sequenced in a study of CXCR3-negative and CXCR3-positive naive CD8 T cells. Study-level points and caveats: For CXCR3-positive naive cells, TRB CDR3s were more hydrophobic than those of CXCR3-negative naive cells.

Their cognate antigens are unknown. All TRB cDNA libraries came from 5' RACE performed with UMI labels. TCRdb reprocessed the 5' RACE reads and stores each CDR3 protein as one record, lacking DNA. The sample holds under 85,000 distinct CDR3 sequences. The sequencing input was naive CXCR3+ CD8+ T cells from blood. Regarding subset: CD45RO-CCR7+CD27+CD95- naive CD8+ T cells expressing CXCR3 (TNR3+). Every receptor here comes from a human donor in good health. Some clones in this sample may be carry-over from other donors' samples.

The genes are TRBV29-1 and TRBJ2-1. From germline, CDR1 is SQVTM and CDR2 ANQGSEA. This CDR3 spans 12 amino acids. The CDR3 reads CSVDNAYNEQFF.

V usage is TRBV5-4 and J usage is TRBJ2-3. CDR3 length: 12 residues. Germline values: CDR1 SGHNT, CDR2 YYREEE (reference sequence). This chain's CDR3 is CASSLRTDTQYF.

V is TRBV5-1 and J is TRBJ2-7; TCRdb's D gene call, TRBD1, goes unchecked for lack of DNA. Germline lookup yields CDR1 SGHRS and CDR2 YFSETQ. The CDR3 contains 14 residues. This chain's CDR3 is CASSFGTGSYEQYF.